These 30 T cell receptor beta chains were sequenced from one sample in a study of OX40 agonist ivuxolimab in advanced cancers. Only in-frame clones appear in the TCRdb table, and some are missing; sequencing was by immunoSEQ multiplex PCR. The sample yields fewer than 85,000 clones, around 90% seen once. This specimen consisted of CD4+ or CD8+ T cells sorted from blood, obtained in a trial of the OX40 agonist ivuxolimab. These receptors were obtained from an adult with an advanced solid tumor such as melanoma, head and neck, liver or kidney cancer.

This chain links TRBV13 with TRBJ1-2; no clear D gene. V lost 4 bases to trimming and J lost 5 bases, with 5 bases between them. CDR1 PRHDT and CDR2 FYEKMQ come from the germline V gene (reference sequence). The CDR3 loop spans 11 amino acids. CDR3 DNA sequence: TGTGCCAGCAGCTCCTTATATGGCTACACCTTC. It encodes CASSSLYGYTF.

The V gene is TRBV7-2, the J gene TRBJ2-7; D possibly corresponds to TRBD1 (6 bases). The ends were cut back, 1 base at V and 0 bases at J, with 16 bases in the middle. The CDR3 runs to 17 residues. CDR1 is SGHTA and CDR2 is FQGNSA in the germline V gene. DNA for the CDR3: TGTGCCAGCAGCTTAGATAGGGACATCCCTAGCTCCTACGAGCAGTACTTC. The encoded protein is CASSLDRDIPSSYEQYF.

The chain couples TRBV25-1 to TRBJ2-1, with 8 bases that match TRBD1. With 6 bases clipped from V and 10 bases from J, the junction kept 2 bases outside the gene matches. Germline CDR1 is MGHDK and CDR2 is SYGVNS. CDR3 length: 11 amino acids. CDR3 DNA sequence: TGTGCCAGCAGCCGGGACAGGGAGCAGTTCTTC. Its translation is CASSRDREQFF.

The chain combines TRBV27 with TRBJ2-7; TRBD1 matches 10 bases. Germline assignment: CDR1 MNHEY and CDR2 SMNVEV (reference sequence). The ends lost 2 bases at V and 2 bases at J; junction bases unmatched: 9. The CDR3 totals 17 residues. CDR3 region: CASSLPPGQGTTYEQYF. CDR3 nucleotides: TGTGCCAGCAGTTTACCCCCGGGACAGGGGACAACCTACGAGCAGTACTTC.

The DNA of the CDR3 is TGTGCCAGCAGCGCCGGGGACAGGGGGAAGAGAGACACTGAAGCTTTCTTT. This codes for CASSAGDRGKRDTEAFF. The chain combines TRBV13 with TRBJ1-1, with 11 positions matching TRBD1. V trimming: 5 bases; J trimming: 3 bases; junction bases outside the gene matches: 11. Per the germline V gene, CDR1 is PRHDT and CDR2 is FYEKMQ (reference sequence). The CDR3 consists of 17 residues.

This chain uses TRBV6-1 with TRBJ1-2; 11 positions match TRBD1. The CDR3 has 12 amino acids. With 5 bases clipped from V and 8 bases from J, the junction kept 1 base outside the gene matches. Germline CDR1 and CDR2: MNHNS and SASEGT. CDR3 residues: CASSWTGGGYTF. The CDR3 nucleotides are TGTGCCAGCAGTTGGACAGGGGGCGGCTACACCTTC.

The gene calls are TRBV2 and TRBJ2-3; D not resolved. The germline V and J ends were trimmed by 3 bases and 2 bases, with 6 bases remaining between them. CDR3 size: 13 residues. CDR1 SNHLY and CDR2 FYNNEI come from the germline V gene. CDR3 amino acids: CASSEGITDTQYF. In nucleotides, the CDR3 is TGTGCCAGCAGTGAGGGAATCACAGATACGCAGTATTTT.

This clone showed up just a few times. This rearrangement joins TRBV7-9 to TRBJ1-5, with D unresolved. There are 17 residues in the CDR3. CDR1 is SEHNR, CDR2 FQNEAQ, per germline (reference sequence). Trimming left V 4 bases short and J 5 bases short, with 21 bases between. CDR3 sequence reads: CASSSSNVGPIDQPQHF. CDR3 sequence (DNA): TGTGCCAGCAGCTCCAGCAACGTCGGCCCCATAGATCAGCCCCAGCATTTT.

The V and J genes are TRBV5-1 and TRBJ2-1; 7 bases match TRBD1. V gave up 0 bases and J gave up 6 bases; unmatched junction bases: 0. The CDR3 is made up of 13 amino acids. In germline, CDR1 is SGHRS, CDR2 YFSETQ. CDR3 in DNA: TGCGCCAGCAGCTTGGGACAGGGCAATGAGCAGTTCTTC. Amino acids: CASSLGQGNEQFF.

The chain carries TRBV7-2 and TRBJ2-7, with a tentative D call TRBD1 (6 bases). The CDR3 spans 16 residues. V was pared by 4 bases and J by 6 bases, with 22 bases between. The germline gives CDR1 SGHTA, CDR2 FQGNSA. The CDR3 protein is CASSSGIGQFLGEQYF. The CDR3 DNA is TGTGCCAGCAGCTCTGGGATAGGACAGTTCCTTGGCGAGCAGTACTTC.

J is TRBJ2-3 and V is TRBV6-5; a possible D gene is TRBD2 (6 bases). From germline, CDR1 is MNHEY and CDR2 SVGAGI. V lost 0 bases to trimming and J lost 1 base, with 8 bases between them. This CDR3 spans 15 amino acids. The CDR3 sequence: CASSYSPSGTDTQYF. In DNA, the CDR3 is TGTGCCAGCAGTTACTCACCTAGCGGCACAGATACGCAGTATTTT.

The chain couples TRBV6-5 to TRBJ2-7, with TRBD1 matching over 7 bases. CDR1 is MNHEY, CDR2 SVGAGI, per germline. V lost 6 bases, J lost 2 bases, and 10 bases stayed unmatched. This CDR3 contains 15 residues. The CDR3 DNA is TGTGCCAGCAGACCCTCCAGGGGGTCAACCTACGAGCAGTACTTC. Residues: CASRPSRGSTYEQYF.

The chain recombines TRBV12-5 with TRBJ1-2; no clear D. CDR1 and CDR2 from the germline V gene are LGHNT and FRNRAP. Trimming pared 1 base from V and 8 bases from J, leaving 8 bases between. The CDR3 is 12 residues long. The CDR3 protein is CASGLAPRGYTF. For the CDR3, the DNA is TGTGCTAGTGGTTTGGCCCCGAGGGGCTACACCTTC.

The chain couples TRBV4-1 to TRBJ2-7; TRBD1 agrees at 8 bases. The V and J ends lost 4 bases and 3 bases, in that order; junction bases with no gene match: 5. There are 14 residues in the CDR3. Germline V gene lookup returns CDR1 MGHRA and CDR2 YSYEKL. The CDR3 region has the DNA TGCGCCAGCAGCCCGCAGGGGGCATACTACGAGCAGTACTTC. It codes for CASSPQGAYYEQYF.

V gene TRBV7-6 combines with J gene TRBJ2-7; 7 bases agree with TRBD1. The V gene end was trimmed by 1 base and the J gene end by 2 bases; junction bases not matched to a gene: 5. This CDR3 spans 15 amino acids. CDR1 is SGHVS and CDR2 is FNYEAQ in the germline V gene. The CDR3 coding sequence is TGTGCCAGCAGCTTAGAACAGGGGTTCACCTACGAGCAGTACTTC. Protein sequence: CASSLEQGFTYEQYF.

The chain combines TRBV27 with TRBJ2-2, with D possibly called TRBD1 or TRBD2 (5 bases each). CDR3 length equals 12 residues. CDR1 and CDR2 (germline): MNHEY, SMNVEV (reference sequence). V lost 4 bases and J 6 bases, leaving 6 bases between the germline ends. CDR3 coding DNA: TGTGCCAGCAGTTGGGGGTCCGGGGAGCTGTTTTTT. Its protein product is CASSWGSGELFF.

The chain carries TRBV5-1 and TRBJ2-7, with 7 bases fitting TRBD1. The CDR3 is 13 residues long. V trimming: 3 bases; J trimming: 6 bases; junction bases outside the gene matches: 6. CDR1 is SGHRS and CDR2 is YFSETQ in the germline V gene. This CDR3 reads CASSYRQGGEQYF. For the CDR3, the DNA is TGCGCCAGCAGCTACCGACAGGGTGGCGAGCAGTACTTC.

This sequence joins TRBV19 and TRBJ2-5, with 11 bases fitting TRBD1. Germline CDR1 reads LNHDA; CDR2 reads SQIVND (reference sequence). After removal of 5 bases from V and 0 bases from J, the junction contained 5 bases not matched to a gene. CDR3 length: 16 amino acids. CDR3 loop: CASSFRDRGYQETQYF. CDR3 nucleotide sequence: TGTGCCAGTAGTTTCCGGGACAGGGGGTACCAAGAGACCCAGTACTTC.

This clone is a singleton in its sample. J is TRBJ2-7 and V is TRBV7-7; a weak D match, TRBD2 (5 bases). The CDR3 is 13 residues long. Per the germline V gene, CDR1 is SSHAT and CDR2 is FNYEAQ (reference sequence). Deletions cut 5 bases from V and 2 bases from J, with 10 bases between. The CDR3 nucleotides read TGTGCCAGCAGCCGAGCGGAGGCCTACGAGCAGTACTTC. Its protein is CASSRAEAYEQYF.

The chain is built from TRBV5-1 and TRBJ2-1, with D hard to call. The CDR3 loop spans 13 amino acids. Germline values: CDR1 SGHRS, CDR2 YFSETQ. Trimming stripped 6 bases from V and 7 bases from J, with 14 bases between. The CDR3 nucleotides read TGCGCCAGCACGTCACCGGGTAAGAATGAGCAGTTCTTC. Amino acid sequence: CASTSPGKNEQFF.

The chain joins TRBV10-1 to TRBJ2-1, with D tentatively TRBD1 (5 bases). The CDR3 contains 16 residues. Germline V gives CDR1 WNHNN, CDR2 SYGVQD (reference sequence). The germline V and J ends were trimmed by 2 bases and 2 bases, with 13 bases remaining between them. CDR3 bases: TGCGCCAGCAGTGAGGGGGTTGGGGCTGCCTACAATGAGCAGTTCTTC. It yields the protein CASSEGVGAAYNEQFF.

V gene TRBV6-4 combines with J gene TRBJ2-2, with 7 bases matching TRBD1. From germline, CDR1 is MRHNA and CDR2 SNTAGT. The trim removed 2 bases at V and 3 bases at J, leaving 0 bases unmatched. The CDR3 contains 14 residues. DNA of the CDR3: TGTGCCAGCAGTGACAGGGGGCACACCGGGGAGCTGTTTTTT. This codes for CASSDRGHTGELFF.

This clone was recorded once. This chain connects TRBV7-6 to TRBJ2-7; TRBD1 agrees at 9 bases. The V gene end was trimmed by 5 bases and the J gene end by 1 base; junction bases not matched to a gene: 3. The CDR3 is made up of 14 amino acids. The germline CDR1 and CDR2 sequences are SGHVS and FNYEAQ. As DNA, the CDR3 is TGTGCCAGCAGCGAGGGGACAGGGTCCTACGAGCAGTACTTC. Residues: CASSEGTGSYEQYF.

This chain joins TRBV7-9 and TRBJ2-3; unclear D gene. This CDR3 is built from 13 residues. Trimming shortened V by 1 base and J by 4 bases, and 6 bases separated the two germline ends. The V gene's germline CDR1 is SEHNR and CDR2 FQNEAQ (reference sequence). For the CDR3, the DNA is TGTGCCAGCAGCTTAGGGCAGCCAGATACGCAGTATTTT. Its protein is CASSLGQPDTQYF.

The J gene is TRBJ2-5, the V gene TRBV6-5; no clear D gene. CDR1 MNHEY and CDR2 SVGAGI come from the germline V gene. V was cut by 6 bases and J by 5 bases, with 16 bases left in between. The CDR3 is made up of 14 amino acids. CDR3 sequence (DNA): TGTGCCAGCAGCTTTCTAGATACTGGGGAGACCCAGTACTTC. This encodes CASSFLDTGETQYF.

This clone was seen once. The genes are TRBV15 and TRBJ2-7; maybe TRBD1 (6 bases). Germline V gene sequence: CDR1 LNHNV, CDR2 YYDKDF (reference sequence). The CDR3 runs to 13 residues. Deletions cut 5 bases from V and 2 bases from J, with 10 bases between. The CDR3 bases are TGTGCCACCAGCCTTGGACAGACCTACGAGCAGTACTTC. Its translation is CATSLGQTYEQYF.

This sequence joins TRBV5-4 and TRBJ2-5, with TRBD2 matching over 10 bases. Germline CDR1 and CDR2: SGHNT and YYREEE (reference sequence). Trimming at V came to 3 bases and at J to 1 base, leaving 9 bases not matched to a gene. The CDR3 is 17 residues long. CDR3 DNA: TGTGCCAGCAGCTACAATAAGGGACTAGCGCCCCAAGAGACCCAGTACTTC. Translated, it gives CASSYNKGLAPQETQYF.

The CDR3 protein is CASSIAGSGGSTTYEQYF. The CDR3 DNA follows: TGTGCCAGTAGTATAGCGGGTAGCGGGGGGTCTACCACCTACGAGCAGTACTTC. The chain couples TRBV19 to TRBJ2-7; 10 nucleotides line up with TRBD2. CDR3 length equals 18 residues. V lost 1 base, J lost 2 bases, and 11 bases stayed unmatched. Germline V gene lookup returns CDR1 LNHDA and CDR2 SQIVND (reference sequence).

The rearrangement links TRBV27 to TRBJ2-3; 9 bases agree with TRBD2. This CDR3 has 14 amino acids. Germline assignment: CDR1 MNHEY and CDR2 SMNVEV (reference sequence). Germline trimming cut 10 bases from V and 2 bases from J; bases unmatched to any gene: 7. In DNA, the CDR3 is TGTGCCACCAGGGGACTAGCCCTCACAGATACGCAGTATTTT. Protein: CATRGLALTDTQYF.

The CDR3 DNA sequence: TGTGCCTGGAGCGGGGGGAATGAGCAGTTCTTC. It codes for CAWSGGNEQFF. The J gene is TRBJ2-1, the V gene TRBV30, with TRBD2 identical over 7 bases. Germline V gene sequence: CDR1 GTSNPN, CDR2 SVGIG (reference sequence). The CDR3 is made up of 11 amino acids. Trimming at V came to 3 bases and at J to 7 bases, leaving 0 bases not matched to a gene.